This TCR beta chain was captured in a study of graft-versus-host responses after intestinal transplantation. Clones were sequenced by immunoSEQ multiplex PCR, and TCRdb holds only the in-frame ones, with some missing. The table lists about 93,000 clones, 90% to 95% of them singletons. Worth noting for this clone: The antigen remains undetermined.

The CDR3 has 19 amino acids. V shed 3 bases and J 1 base; nucleotides not matched to a gene: 12. The germline V gene encodes CDR1 SGHDN and CDR2 FVKESK. This rearrangement joins TRBV14 to TRBJ1-4; TRBD1 agrees at 9 bases. This sequence originates from a human donor who received an intestinal transplant. The sample here was unstimulated CD8+ T cells sorted from spleen or lymph node cells, taken before intestinal transplant. This CDR3 reads CASSHRLGQGRGTNEKLFF. CDR3 nucleotide sequence: TGTGCCAGCAGCCACCGCTTGGGACAGGGCCGAGGAACTAATGAAAAACTGTTTTTT.